This TCR beta chain is from a study of T cells in Graves' hyperthyroidism and ophthalmopathy. Overall study findings and caveats: Most thyroid-expanded clonotypes above 0.001 were also found in blood.

Across 18 months, stable Graves' hyperthyroidism was marked by no progression to ophthalmopathy. Uncontrolled infection, other autoimmune disease, pregnancy or lactation led to exclusion. For this clonotype: Its antigen remains unknown. This may stem from a read error, because a much larger clone lies one nucleotide away.

Germline values: CDR1 GTSNPN, CDR2 SVGIG (reference sequence). This CDR3 has 12 residues. Authors of the study amplified TCR beta CDR3 regions from RNA transcripts. When the TCR CDR3 underwent first-round RT-PCR, the HTBI primer set was used. TCRdb redid the calling of the multiplex PCR reads with MiXCR, one entry per CDR3 protein. The sample shows roughly 630,000 distinct CDR3 sequences, 15% to 19% of them seen only once. This clonotype originated in a young woman with Graves' hyperthyroidism. This chain links TRBV30 with TRBJ2-7; no clear D. The sample consisted of blood. The DNA of the CDR3 is TGTGTCTGGAGTGTATCCAGGTACGAGCAGTACTTC. It codes for CVWSVSRYEQYF. Looking up the rest from reference TRBV30 and TRBJ2-7 gives the full variable domain: SQTIHQWPATLVQPVGSPLSLECTVEGTSNPNLYWYRQAAGRGLQLLFYSVGIGQISSEVPQNLSASRPQDRQFILSSKKLLLSDSGFYLCVWSVSRYEQYFGPGTRLTVT.